These 23 T cell receptor beta chains share one sample of origin, sequenced in a study of T cells in Graves' hyperthyroidism and ophthalmopathy. RNA transcripts gave rise to amplified TCR beta CDR3 regions. HTBI primers were employed in a first-round RT-PCR of the TCR CDR3. TCRdb called the multiplex PCR reads again in MiXCR, with one record for every CDR3 protein. The table lists 300,000 to 400,000 distinct CDR3 sequences, about 14% of them singletons. Sequencing used blood. Receptor source: a woman younger than 45 with Graves' hyperthyroidism.

This clonotype was detected many times. The rearrangement joins TRBV28 to TRBJ1-1, with D hard to call. Trimming shortened V by 5 bases and J by 6 bases, and 10 bases separated the two germline ends. CDR1 and CDR2 (germline): MDHEN, SYDVKM. The CDR3 is 12 residues long. The CDR3 protein is CASSLGGSEAFF. CDR3 nucleotide sequence: TGTGCCAGCAGTCTTGGAGGTTCTGAAGCTTTCTTT.

The chain is built from TRBV10-1 and TRBJ2-6; TRBD1 agrees at 7 bases. J lost 2 bases, V lost 4 bases, and 2 bases had no gene match. Germline assignment: CDR1 WNHNN and CDR2 SYGVQD (reference sequence). This CDR3 spans 15 amino acids. This CDR3 reads CASSVGGPGANVLTF. The CDR3 DNA sequence: TGCGCCAGCAGTGTAGGGGGCCCTGGGGCCAACGTCCTGACTTTC.

This clonotype was counted ten times or more. The rearrangement links TRBV2 to TRBJ1-1; tentative D call: TRBD1 (6 bases). Germline V gene sequence: CDR1 SNHLY, CDR2 FYNNEI. The CDR3 spans 19 residues. The V and J ends lost 7 bases and 0 bases respectively, with 27 bases between them. CDR3 coding DNA: TGTGCCAGCAAGGTAACAGGGCAAATTACGCTCGCCATGAACACTGAAGCTTTCTTT. Translated, it gives CASKVTGQITLAMNTEAFF.

The chain uses TRBV11-2 and TRBJ2-1; perhaps TRBD2 as D (6 bases). There are 15 residues in the CDR3. Trimming pared 1 base from V and 3 bases from J, leaving 10 bases between. Germline assignment: CDR1 SGHAT and CDR2 FQNNGV. The CDR3 region is CASSLGSGLYNEQFF. The DNA for the CDR3 is TGTGCCAGCAGCTTAGGATCGGGACTCTACAATGAGCAGTTCTTC.

This chain joins TRBV4-2 and TRBJ2-5, with 8 positions matching TRBD2. The CDR3 covers 14 residues. Per germline, CDR1 LGHNA and CDR2 YNFKEQ. With V trimmed by 0 bases and J by 5 bases, 2 bases remained unmatched. The CDR3 protein is CASSQESGGETQYF. The CDR3 DNA sequence: TGTGCCAGCAGCCAAGAGTCGGGAGGGGAGACCCAGTACTTC.

This clonotype turned up a few times. The chain has TRBV6-1 and TRBJ2-7; 11 nucleotides line up with TRBD2. The CDR3 covers 17 residues. Losses at the gene ends were 5 bases for V and 9 bases for J; bases not matched to a gene: 18. Germline values: CDR1 MNHNS, CDR2 SASEGT. CDR3 DNA sequence: TGTGCCAGCAGTTACTCCCACCCGACTAGCGGGGCTTGGGGGCAGTACTTC. As protein: CASSYSHPTSGAWGQYF.

The table lists this clonotype with many counts. This sequence joins TRBV9 and TRBJ2-2; no clear D. Trimming removed 1 base from V and 5 bases from J, with 9 bases in between. The CDR3 extends over 14 amino acids. CDR1 and CDR2 (germline): SGDLS, YYNGEE. DNA for the CDR3: TGTGCCAGCAGCGTACTATCATCGACCGGGGAGCTGTTTTTT. Amino acids: CASSVLSSTGELFF.

A few counts support this clonotype. The chain couples TRBV4-3 to TRBJ2-3; TRBD1 aligns across 7 bases. The V and J ends lost 4 bases and 2 bases, in that order; junction bases with no gene match: 6. Germline V gene lookup returns CDR1 LGHNA and CDR2 YSLEER. The CDR3 has 15 residues. The CDR3 DNA is TGCGCCAGCAGCCGACGACAGGGCCCCACAGATACGCAGTATTTT. It codes for CASSRRQGPTDTQYF.

This chain uses TRBV5-4 with TRBJ2-3, with TRBD1 matching over 7 bases. Germline loops: CDR1 SGHNT, CDR2 YYREEE (reference sequence). V dropped 4 bases and J dropped 2; count of bases not matched to a gene: 7. This CDR3 contains 15 residues. In DNA, the CDR3 is TGTGCCAGCAGCCCGACAGGGTACCTCACAGATACGCAGTATTTT. It yields the protein CASSPTGYLTDTQYF.

The chain carries TRBV11-2 and TRBJ2-7, with a tentative D call TRBD1 (6 bases). This CDR3 spans 15 amino acids. Germline V CDR1 and CDR2: SGHAT, FQNNGV. V lost 3 bases and J lost 2, with 14 bases in between. CDR3 region: CASSLWTDITYEQYF. In DNA, the CDR3 is TGTGCCAGCAGCTTGTGGACAGATATTACCTACGAGCAGTACTTC.

The chain combines TRBV5-6 with TRBJ2-7, with 9 positions matching TRBD2. Germline lookup yields CDR1 SGHDT and CDR2 YYEEEE. This CDR3 has 14 amino acids. Losses at the gene ends were 6 bases for V and 2 bases for J; bases not matched to a gene: 6. CDR3 bases: TGTGCCAGCACCGCTAGCGGGGTGACCTACGAGCAGTACTTC. As protein: CASTASGVTYEQYF.

This clonotype was seen repeatedly, ten times or more. The chain couples TRBV20-1 to TRBJ2-7; TRBD1 is a possible D gene (5 bases). Germline V lookup: CDR1 DFQATT, CDR2 SNEGSKA (reference sequence). The CDR3 runs to 16 residues. With 3 bases removed from V and 0 bases from J, the gap between germline ends came to 18 bases. In DNA, the CDR3 is TGCAGTGCTAGGGACCGACAGAAAAGAAGCTCCTACGAGCAGTACTTC. Translation: CSARDRQKRSSYEQYF.

This clonotype was seen at least ten times. The V and J genes are TRBV2 and TRBJ1-3; no definite D call. V dropped 2 bases and J dropped 2 bases, with 13 bases sitting between them. This CDR3 is 16 amino acids long. Germline CDR1 and CDR2: SNHLY and FYNNEI. The CDR3 DNA is TGTGCCAGCAGTGAAAAAAGGGAAGCGCCTGGAAACACCATATATTTT. The encoded protein is CASSEKREAPGNTIYF.

In its sample, this clonotype was seen many times. The chain has TRBV9 and TRBJ2-1, with TRBD2 identical over 13 bases. Germline lookup yields CDR1 SGDLS and CDR2 YYNGEE. This CDR3 is 18 amino acids long. After removal of 3 bases from V and 0 bases from J, the junction contained 6 bases not matched to a gene. This CDR3 is CASSARLAGGSSYNEQFF. Here the CDR3 DNA reads TGTGCCAGCAGCGCCCGACTAGCGGGAGGTAGCTCCTACAATGAGCAGTTCTTC.

This clonotype was seen many times. This chain uses TRBV7-9 with TRBJ2-3; D gene uncertain. The CDR3 covers 14 residues. V was pared by 4 bases and J by 0 bases, with 8 bases between. Per the germline V gene, CDR1 is SEHNR and CDR2 is FQNEAQ (reference sequence). The CDR3 here is CASSSSLSTDTQYF. In DNA form, the CDR3 reads TGTGCCAGCAGCTCTTCTCTTAGCACAGATACGCAGTATTTT.

In this sample, this clonotype turned up many times. The chain has TRBV28 and TRBJ1-2; maybe TRBD1 (5 bases). V was trimmed by 8 bases and J by 8 bases, leaving 21 bases between them. Germline CDR1 and CDR2: MDHEN and SYDVKM. The CDR3 has 14 amino acids. The CDR3 DNA is TGTGCCAGCGAAAGCCTCGGGCAGGGCTGGGGCTACACCTTC. It is translated as CASESLGQGWGYTF.

This clonotype was picked up many times. The chain links TRBV7-2 to TRBJ2-3, with no clear D. There are 13 residues in the CDR3. Germline CDR1 and CDR2: SGHTA and FQGNSA. V gave up 3 bases and J gave up 1 base, with 5 bases separating them. In nucleotides, the CDR3 is TGTGCCAGCAGCTTTCCCGGCACAGATACGCAGTATTTT. Translated: CASSFPGTDTQYF.

This clonotype was counted only a few times. This chain links TRBV18 with TRBJ2-7; 7 bases match TRBD1. The CDR3 runs 12 residues. Trimming cost V 3 bases and J 6 bases; bases outside gene matches: 2. Germline V gene sequence: CDR1 KGHSH, CDR2 LQKENI. As DNA, the CDR3 is TGTGCCAGCTCACCCTCAGGGGGCGAGCAGTACTTC. Its translation: CASSPSGGEQYF.

About this clonotype: One junction end disagrees with the germline gene, perhaps due to a read error. The chain recombines TRBV20-1 with TRBJ2-1, with 7 bases aligning to TRBD1. Germline CDR1 is DFQATT and CDR2 is SNEGSKA (reference sequence). This CDR3 comprises 14 residues. CDR3 in DNA: TGCAGTGCTAAACAGGGGAATGGGAACAATGAGCAGAGCTTC. Translation gives CSAKQGNGNNEQSF.

The chain recombines TRBV6-1 with TRBJ1-2, with D uncertain. This CDR3 has 10 residues. Trimming pared 10 bases from V and 9 bases from J, leaving 12 bases between. Germline CDR1 MNHNS, CDR2 SASEGT. The CDR3 here is CATKAGRYTF. CDR3 in DNA: TGTGCCACCAAAGCCGGGCGCTACACCTTC.

This clonotype was seen only a few times. This chain joins TRBV7-6 and TRBJ2-3, with 9 bases fitting TRBD1. CDR1 is SGHVS and CDR2 is FNYEAQ in the germline V gene. V trimming: 4 bases; J trimming: 2 bases; junction bases outside the gene matches: 13. This CDR3 contains 18 residues. CDR3 bases: TGTGCCAGCAGCTCCACGGGACAGGGCCTTTTTAACACAGATACGCAGTATTTT. Its translation is CASSSTGQGLFNTDTQYF.

This clonotype was picked up a small number of times. Its ends do not fully match the called genes, so a read error is possible. The chain uses TRBV5-1 and TRBJ2-3, with TRBD1 identical over 8 bases. CDR3 length equals 18 residues. The germline CDR1 and CDR2 sequences are SGHRS and YFSETQ. The CDR3 reads CASRLDRAGTDGTDTQYF. The CDR3, as DNA: TGCGCCAGCAGATTGGACAGGGCGGGGACCGATGGCACAGATACGCAGTATTTT.

This clonotype was seen only a few times. V is TRBV6-1 and J is TRBJ2-1, with TRBD2 matching over 7 bases. Germline CDR1 MNHNS, CDR2 SASEGT. V lost 6 bases and J lost 4; bases outside the gene matches: 9. This CDR3 spans 15 amino acids. As DNA, the CDR3 is TGTGCCAGCAGACCCTCAGCGGGGAGTTACAATGAGCAGTTCTTC. The encoded protein is CASRPSAGSYNEQFF.